The 24 T cell receptor beta chains below were found in one sample sequenced in a study of response to subunit inactivated influenza vaccine. TCRdb independently ran MiXCR on the RT-PCR reads; one entry per CDR3 protein. The sample has 500,000 to 650,000 distinct CDR3 sequences; around 8% are singletons. The sequencing here drew on PBMCs from blood, taken around 2 years after vaccination. These receptors originate from a man aged 45 to 70 who received an inactivated influenza vaccine.

This clonotype was detected a few times. The chain couples TRBV19 to TRBJ2-4; the D gene could be TRBD1 or TRBD2 (6 bases each). Trimming pared 6 bases from V and 0 bases from J, leaving 18 bases between. Germline V gene sequence: CDR1 LNHDA, CDR2 SQIVND (reference sequence). This CDR3 region has 17 residues. The CDR3 nucleotides are TGTGCCAGTAGACCCATTACGGGGGCCGGAGCCAAAAACATTCAGTACTTC. It is translated as CASRPITGAGAKNIQYF.

This clonotype appeared many times. CDR3 in DNA: TGCAGTGCTCGAGGGAGCTCCTATAATTCACCCCTCCACTTT. Its protein is CSARGSSYNSPLHF. This chain connects TRBV20-1 to TRBJ1-6; D remains ambiguous. V lost 5 bases and J lost 0, with 8 bases in between. This CDR3 spans 14 amino acids. Germline assignment: CDR1 DFQATT and CDR2 SNEGSKA (reference sequence).

This clonotype was seen a few times. This chain joins TRBV5-1 and TRBJ2-7, with TRBD2 matching over 9 bases. CDR3 length: 15 amino acids. From germline, CDR1 is SGHRS and CDR2 YFSETQ. Losses at the gene ends were 2 bases for V and 2 bases for J; bases not matched to a gene: 5. CDR3 amino acids: CASSFPSGRTYEQYF. As DNA, the CDR3 is TGCGCCAGCAGCTTTCCCAGCGGGAGGACCTACGAGCAGTACTTC.

This chain uses TRBV6-2 or TRBV6-3 with TRBJ2-7; TRBD2 aligns across 7 bases. Per the germline V gene, CDR1 is MNHEY and CDR2 is SVGEGT. There are 14 residues in the CDR3. Trimming removed 8 bases from V and 7 bases from J; junction bases left unmatched: 14. In DNA, the CDR3 is TGTGCCAGCGGAACACAGCGGGGTCGGTGGGAGCAGTACTTC. This gives the protein CASGTQRGRWEQYF.

This clonotype was counted many times. The chain couples TRBV14 to TRBJ1-1; 7 positions agree with TRBD1. The V segment lost 3 bases and the J segment 0 bases; nucleotides outside the gene matches: 4. Germline CDR1 and CDR2: SGHDN and FVKESK. CDR3 length: 15 residues. CDR3 sequence reads: CASSQGQPMNTEAFF. The CDR3 coding sequence is TGTGCCAGCAGCCAGGGACAGCCGATGAACACTGAAGCTTTCTTT.

The CDR3 here is CASSQDNPARAGGFYNEQFF. In DNA, the CDR3 is TGTGCCAGCAGCCAAGATAATCCGGCGCGAGCGGGAGGATTCTACAATGAGCAGTTCTTC. The rearrangement joins TRBV3-1 to TRBJ2-1; 9 bases are shared with TRBD2. J lost 3 bases, V lost 0 bases, and 15 bases had no gene match. The CDR3 is 20 residues long. Germline CDR1 LGHDT, CDR2 YNNKEL (reference sequence).

Many counts were recorded for this clonotype. The V gene is TRBV27, the J gene TRBJ2-7; unclear D gene. Trimming removed 5 bases at V and 0 bases at J, with 8 bases between. CDR3 length equals 13 residues. Germline V gene data show CDR1 as MNHEY and CDR2 as SMNVEV (reference sequence). The CDR3 bases are TGTGCCAGCAGTCCCAGGAGCTCCTACGAGCAGTACTTC. As protein: CASSPRSSYEQYF.

V usage is TRBV5-1 and J usage is TRBJ2-6; D is possibly TRBD1 (5 bases). CDR1 and CDR2 (germline): SGHRS, YFSETQ. This CDR3 is built from 15 residues. V shed 4 bases and J shed 4 bases, with 12 bases lying between them. The CDR3 is CASSPGQEGANVLTF. The CDR3 DNA sequence: TGCGCCAGCAGCCCAGGGCAGGAGGGGGCCAACGTCCTGACTTTC.

At least ten counts were recorded for this clonotype. The chain employs TRBV5-1 and TRBJ2-1, with TRBD1 as a possible D gene (6 bases). V lost 0 bases, J lost 1 base, and 8 bases lay in between. CDR1 and CDR2 from the germline V gene are SGHRS and YFSETQ. The CDR3 has 15 amino acids. CDR3: CASSLARGSYNEQFF. The CDR3 coding sequence is TGCGCCAGCAGCTTGGCCAGGGGATCCTACAATGAGCAGTTCTTC.

The rearrangement joins TRBV15 to TRBJ2-2; D not certain. Between the trimmed V and J ends, which lost 0 bases and 0 bases, there was a span of 2 bases. This CDR3 comprises 14 residues. Germline assignment: CDR1 LNHNV and CDR2 YYDKDF (reference sequence). CDR3 sequence (DNA): TGTGCCACCAGCAGAGAACCGAACACCGGGGAGCTGTTTTTT. Amino acids: CATSREPNTGELFF. Full variable domain (remainder filled in from reference TRBV15 and TRBJ2-2): DAMVIQNPRYQVTQFGKPVTLSCSQTLNHNVMYWYQQKSSQAPKLLFHYYDKDFNNEADTPDNFQSRRPNTSFCFLDIRSPGLGDTAMYLCATSREPNTGELFFGEGSRLTVL.

The chain uses TRBV5-1 and TRBJ2-3; no reliable D call. The CDR3 spans 16 residues. From germline, CDR1 is SGHRS and CDR2 YFSETQ. V was clipped by 0 bases and J by 0 bases, with 11 bases between them. CDR3 region: CASSLALTPSTDTQYF. Written as DNA, the CDR3 is TGCGCCAGCAGCTTGGCCCTGACACCCAGCACAGATACGCAGTATTTT.

The chain links TRBV20-1 to TRBJ2-1, with 12 bases lining up with TRBD2. The CDR3 is 16 amino acids. The junction had 8 bases not matched to a gene; V was cut back by 1 base and J by 7 bases. Germline V gene sequence: CDR1 DFQATT, CDR2 SNEGSKA (reference sequence). In DNA, the CDR3 is TGCAGTGCTAGAGTTCCGACTAGCGGGAGTTTAAATGAGCAGTTCTTC. This sequence encodes CSARVPTSGSLNEQFF.

This clonotype was counted at least ten times. V gene TRBV5-1 combines with J gene TRBJ2-1; 11 nucleotides match TRBD2. Germline CDR1 reads SGHRS; CDR2 reads YFSETQ. The V and J ends lost 1 base and 9 bases, in that order; junction bases with no gene match: 6. The CDR3 extends over 15 amino acids. The CDR3 sequence: CASSLLAGGQSEQFF. CDR3 in DNA: TGCGCCAGCAGCTTGTTAGCGGGGGGGCAGAGTGAGCAGTTCTTC.

This clonotype was observed a handful of times. The final CDR3 position lacks the conserved phenylalanine or tryptophan, pointing to a likely read error. The DNA is left out, because the CDR3 cannot be placed on it with certainty; the CDR3 is given as TCRdb lists it. The chain combines TRBV2 with TRBJ1-1; the table calls TRBD1, which could not be checked here. In germline, CDR1 is SNHLY, CDR2 FYNNEI. The CDR3 spans 14 residues, counting both ends. The chain's CDR3 is CASRGQGALGQEGA.

This clonotype was picked up a small number of times. This chain joins TRBV2 and TRBJ2-2; 8 bases are a match to TRBD1. V gave up 5 bases and J gave up 6 bases; unmatched junction bases: 11. Germline assignment: CDR1 SNHLY and CDR2 FYNNEI. The CDR3 runs 16 residues. DNA for the CDR3: TGTGCCAGCAGTTCCCTGGGACAGGAGACTCCCGGGGAGCTGTTTTTT. Translating gives CASSSLGQETPGELFF.

This CDR3 is CASSLAQGFLSSYNEQFF. The CDR3, as DNA: TGTGCCAGCAGCTTGGCCCAGGGGTTCCTAAGCTCCTACAATGAGCAGTTCTTC. J is TRBJ2-1 and V is TRBV5-6, with a weak D call TRBD1 (6 bases). Trimming removed 0 bases from V and 0 bases from J, with 16 bases in between. The CDR3 runs 18 residues. Per germline, CDR1 SGHDT and CDR2 YYEEEE. The whole variable domain, filled in from reference TRBV5-6 and TRBJ2-1, reads DAGVTQSPTHLIKTRGQQVTLRCSPKSGHDTVSWYQQALGQGPQFIFQYYEEEERQRGNFPDRFSGHQFPNYSSELNVNALLLGDSALYLCASSLAQGFLSSYNEQFFGPGTRLTVL.

This clonotype occurred many times. The chain recombines TRBV7-2 with TRBJ2-3, with D tentatively TRBD1 (5 bases). V lost 5 bases and J 3 bases, leaving 21 bases between the germline ends. This CDR3 has 17 residues. The germline V gene encodes CDR1 SGHTA and CDR2 FQGNSA. The CDR3 coding sequence is TGTGCCAGCAGCCCTGCACCCGGACAAGTCGGTACAGATACGCAGTATTTT. Its protein is CASSPAPGQVGTDTQYF.

The chain employs TRBV28 and TRBJ2-7; the D gene is possibly TRBD2 (5 bases). Germline V gene data show CDR1 as MDHEN and CDR2 as SYDVKM. This CDR3 has 13 residues. Deletions cut 5 bases from V and 7 bases from J, with 15 bases between. CDR3 residues: CASSTREVGEQYF. DNA of the CDR3: TGTGCCAGCAGTACTCGGGAAGTTGGGGAGCAGTACTTC. Combining the CDR3 with reference TRBV28 and TRBJ2-7 gives the whole variable domain DVKVTQSSRYLVKRTGEKVFLECVQDMDHENMFWYRQDPGLGLRLIYFSYDVKMKEKGDIPEGYSVSREKKERFSLILESASTNQTSMYLCASSTREVGEQYFGPGTRLTVT.

In this sample, this clonotype turned up a few times. The chain combines TRBV14 with TRBJ2-5; D not resolved. V lost 0 bases, J lost 5 bases, and 7 bases lay in between. The CDR3 covers 13 residues. Germline V gene lookup returns CDR1 SGHDN and CDR2 FVKESK. This CDR3 reads CASSQEAWETQYF. The DNA of the CDR3 is TGTGCCAGCAGCCAAGAGGCCTGGGAGACCCAGTACTTC.

This rearrangement joins TRBV20-1 to TRBJ2-3, with D perhaps TRBD1 or TRBD2 (5 bases each). Trimming removed 2 bases at V and 2 bases at J, with 17 bases between. This CDR3 is built from 16 residues. CDR1 DFQATT and CDR2 SNEGSKA come from the germline V gene (reference sequence). CDR3: CSARNRQWEYTDTQYF. The CDR3 DNA sequence: TGCAGTGCTAGAAACAGACAGTGGGAGTACACAGATACGCAGTATTTT.

This clonotype has more than one count but fewer than ten. The chain recombines TRBV11-2 with TRBJ2-1; D possibly uses TRBD1 or TRBD2 (5 bases each). The CDR3 length is 14 residues. CDR1 is SGHAT, CDR2 FQNNGV, per germline. V lost 4 bases and J lost 8, with 15 bases in between. DNA of the CDR3: TGTGCCAGCAGCTCCCGGGACCCTCGGGATGAGCAGTTCTTC. Translation gives CASSSRDPRDEQFF.

This clonotype was observed at least ten times. The V call is TRBV14, the J call TRBJ2-5; TRBD2 is a possible D gene (5 bases). The CDR3 spans 18 residues. Trimming took off 0 bases at V and 5 bases at J, with 22 bases between the two ends. Germline values: CDR1 SGHDN, CDR2 FVKESK. The CDR3 sequence: CASSQEGPGLSKSETQYF. DNA of the CDR3: TGTGCCAGCAGCCAAGAAGGGCCGGGGTTAAGCAAATCGGAGACCCAGTACTTC. Filled out from reference TRBV14 and TRBJ2-5, the complete variable domain reads EAGVTQFPSHSVIEKGQTVTLRCDPISGHDNLYWYRRVMGKEIKFLLHFVKESKQDESGMPNNRFLAERTGGTYSTLKVQPAELEDSGVYFCASSQEGPGLSKSETQYFGPGTRLLVL.

The V call is TRBV5-4, the J call TRBJ2-7; 7 bases line up with TRBD1. V was pared by 4 bases and J by 2 bases, with 9 bases of the junction left unmatched. Per the germline V gene, CDR1 is SGHNT and CDR2 is YYREEE (reference sequence). CDR3 length: 15 amino acids. CDR3 residues: CASSQRTGFTYEQYF. In DNA form, the CDR3 reads TGTGCCAGCAGCCAGCGGACAGGCTTTACCTACGAGCAGTACTTC.

A few counts support this clonotype. This chain joins TRBV29-1 and TRBJ2-3; 8 bases are shared with TRBD1. V shed 7 bases and J 1 base; nucleotides not matched to a gene: 10. The CDR3 is 15 residues long. The V gene's germline CDR1 is SQVTM and CDR2 ANQGSEA. The CDR3 loop is CSGGTGSGRTDTQYF. The CDR3 nucleotides are TGCAGCGGCGGGACAGGATCAGGACGCACAGATACGCAGTATTTT.